The rows below give T cell receptor beta chains drawn from one sample of a study of blood T cells in healthy people across ages. TCRdb reanalysed the 5' RACE reads using MiXCR and keeps one entry per CDR3 protein. The repertoire holds over 700,000 distinct CDR3 sequences, with roughly 50% as singletons. Sequenced material: blood. These receptor sequences come from a man at least 80 years old in good health. Both conserved end residues are trimmed from each CDR3. Expanded clones are given a class, and other clones once, few, many or no size at all.

j_gene: TRBJ2-1
abundance: few
v_gene: TRBV9
CDR3aa: ASSVSGVTYNEQF

j_gene: TRBJ2-7
abundance: .
v_gene: TRBV2
CDR3aa: ASSDGTSGLYEQY

j_gene: TRBJ2-3
abundance: .
v_gene: TRBV12-3/TRBV12-4
CDR3aa: ASSFGGSGSYSTDTQY

j_gene: TRBJ2-7
abundance: few
v_gene: TRBV25-1
CDR3aa: ASSAGVAYEQY

j_gene: .
abundance: .
v_gene: TRBV4-1
CDR3aa: ASSLNGNYEQY

j_gene: .
abundance: .
v_gene: TRBV11-1
CDR3aa: ASINSGGLADNEQY

j_gene: TRBJ2-2
abundance: .
v_gene: TRBV5-1
CDR3aa: ASSLELNTGELF

j_gene: TRBJ2-3
abundance: .
v_gene: TRBV20-1
CDR3aa: SAQPLGLVNTDTQY

j_gene: TRBJ2-3
abundance: once
v_gene: TRBV11-2
CDR3aa: ASSLGLAGGERDAY

j_gene: TRBJ2-7
abundance: .
v_gene: TRBV29-1
CDR3aa: SVARVGYEQY

j_gene: TRBJ1-2
abundance: few
v_gene: TRBV20-1
CDR3aa: SARDFRQPRDEGYT

j_gene: TRBJ2-5
abundance: once
v_gene: TRBV2
CDR3aa: ASSSRGENEQY

j_gene: TRBJ1-1
abundance: .
v_gene: TRBV6-5
CDR3aa: ASSDSDSYTEAF

j_gene: TRBJ1-2
abundance: .
v_gene: TRBV28
CDR3aa: ASRPGTFGYT

j_gene: TRBJ1-4
abundance: .
v_gene: TRBV29-1
CDR3aa: SAGRSQDEKLF

j_gene: TRBJ2-5
abundance: .
v_gene: TRBV3-1
CDR3aa: ASSQGRDQETQY

j_gene: TRBJ2-1
abundance: .
v_gene: TRBV10-1
CDR3aa: ASSESASGRCEQF

j_gene: TRBJ2-2
abundance: .
v_gene: TRBV9
CDR3aa: ASSPSTGSTGELF

j_gene: TRBJ2-7
abundance: .
v_gene: TRBV5-1
CDR3aa: ASSPYDGGFWREQY

j_gene: TRBJ2-3
abundance: few
v_gene: TRBV7-3
CDR3aa: ASSFMGPQGRTDTQY

j_gene: TRBJ2-1
abundance: .
v_gene: TRBV29-1
CDR3aa: SGGDSEQF

j_gene: TRBJ2-3
abundance: .
v_gene: TRBV15
CDR3aa: ATSLDRGARDAY

j_gene: TRBJ1-2
abundance: few
v_gene: TRBV12-3/TRBV12-4
CDR3aa: ASSLGTPSGGYT

j_gene: TRBJ2-1
abundance: .
v_gene: TRBV20-1
CDR3aa: SARDDYSYDEQF

j_gene: TRBJ2-3
abundance: .
v_gene: TRBV11-3
CDR3aa: ASSRGGYAY

j_gene: TRBJ2-6
abundance: .
v_gene: TRBV6-6
CDR3aa: ASSYTGNGANVLT